The sequence of this T cell receptor beta chain was determined in a study of T cells in pancreatic ductal adenocarcinoma. Study-level points and caveats: Blood had more productive templates and about 8-fold more unique clonotypes than tumor. Blood clonality (around 0.066) did not differ significantly from tumor (around 0.12). The resected pancreatic cancer cohort was biased toward the minority with early-stage disease.

Worth noting for this clone: Its antigen is currently unknown.

Germline values: CDR1 SGHTA, CDR2 FQGNSA. This CDR3 has 15 amino acids. V dropped 5 bases and J dropped 6; count of bases not matched to a gene: 10. No neoadjuvant therapy was given to the selected pancreatic ductal adenocarcinoma patients before their surgery. TCRdb's table, derived via immunoSEQ multiplex PCR, lists solely in-frame clones and lacks some. The sample has approximately 97,000 clones, roughly 96% seen once. The sequencing sample was made of PBMCs. The sequence derives from a human donor with pancreatic ductal adenocarcinoma. This chain links TRBV7-2 with TRBJ2-5; 9 positions match TRBD2. CDR3 amino acids: CASSRAGSGRQTQYF. The DNA for the CDR3 is TGTGCCAGCAGCCGGGCTGGTAGCGGGAGACAGACCCAGTACTTC.